This T cell receptor beta chain was captured by sequencing in a study of CD8+ T cells in alopecia areata. The CDR3 has 14 residues. V dropped 2 bases and J dropped 4; count of bases not matched to a gene: 6. Germline CDR1 reads SQVTM; CDR2 reads ANQGSEA. The study, taken as a whole, reports: Especially in alopecia totalis/universalis, lesional scalp showed greater clonality than normal scalp did.

This clone was detected a few times. Antigen unknown. Extraction of RNA preceded its reverse transcription into cDNA, which served as the sequencing template. Profiling relied on immunoSEQ multiplex PCR, and the TCRdb table lists in-frame clones only, not all of them. Of roughly 120,000 clones in the sample, around 61% were seen once. The sequence was obtained from a human donor in good health. This rearrangement joins TRBV29-1 to TRBJ2-5; 8 bases align to TRBD2. The sample comprised CD4+ T cells sorted from blood. Here the CDR3 DNA reads TGCAGCGTTGAACTGGCGGGGGGCCGAGAGACCCAGTACTTC. As protein: CSVELAGGRETQYF.